This TCR beta chain was observed in a study of cytomegalovirus exposure and HLA in healthy donors. Turning to the study itself: It was reported in a later analysis that the 90 to 150 validation repertoires used the same platform as the 500 to 700 first-cohort repertoires.

The data were produced by immunoSEQ multiplex PCR, yet TCRdb's version contains in-frame clones alone and is incomplete. The data hold more than 90,000 clones, with 88% observed a single time. Study results and caveats: Rare TCR sequences dominated, though some public TCRs recurred in many donors.

The CDR3 has 13 amino acids. Germline values: CDR1 SNHLY, CDR2 FYNNEI. The junction had 2 bases not matched to a gene; V was cut back by 10 bases and J by 3 bases. Comment on this clone: As yet, its antigen is unknown.

Sequencing was done on a sample of PBMCs. This chain connects TRBV2 to TRBJ2-6, with TRBD1 matching over 8 bases. This TCR derives from a young man in good health and CMV-seronegative. DNA for the CDR3: TGTGCCAAGGACAGGGATGGGGCCAACGTCCTGACTTTC. Residues: CAKDRDGANVLTF.